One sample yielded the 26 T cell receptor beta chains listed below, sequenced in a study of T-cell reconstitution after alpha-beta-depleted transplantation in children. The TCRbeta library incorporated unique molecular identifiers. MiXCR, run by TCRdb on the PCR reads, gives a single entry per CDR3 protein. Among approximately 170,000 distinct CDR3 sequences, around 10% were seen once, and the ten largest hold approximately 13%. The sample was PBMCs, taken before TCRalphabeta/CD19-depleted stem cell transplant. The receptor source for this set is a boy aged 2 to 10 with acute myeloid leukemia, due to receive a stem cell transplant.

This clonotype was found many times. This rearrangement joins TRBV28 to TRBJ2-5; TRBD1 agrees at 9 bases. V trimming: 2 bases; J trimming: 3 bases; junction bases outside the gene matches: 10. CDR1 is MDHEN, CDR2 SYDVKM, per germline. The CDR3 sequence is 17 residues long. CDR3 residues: CASSLPGNRGREETQYF. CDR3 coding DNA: TGTGCCAGCAGTTTACCAGGCAACAGGGGGCGAGAAGAGACCCAGTACTTC.

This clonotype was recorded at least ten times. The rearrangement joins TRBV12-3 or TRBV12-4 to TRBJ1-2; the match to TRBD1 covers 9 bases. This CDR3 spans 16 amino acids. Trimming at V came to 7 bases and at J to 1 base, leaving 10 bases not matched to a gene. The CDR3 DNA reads TGTGCCAGCACACCGGGACAGGGTATCGGTAACTATGGCTACACCTTC. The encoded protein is CASTPGQGIGNYGYTF.

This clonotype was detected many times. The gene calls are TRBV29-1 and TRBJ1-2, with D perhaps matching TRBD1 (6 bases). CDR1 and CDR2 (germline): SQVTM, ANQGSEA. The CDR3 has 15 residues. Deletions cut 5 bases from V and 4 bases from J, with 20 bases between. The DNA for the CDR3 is TGCAGCGTTTACCCCCATTGGGGGCCACCCTATGGCTACACCTTC. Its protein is CSVYPHWGPPYGYTF.

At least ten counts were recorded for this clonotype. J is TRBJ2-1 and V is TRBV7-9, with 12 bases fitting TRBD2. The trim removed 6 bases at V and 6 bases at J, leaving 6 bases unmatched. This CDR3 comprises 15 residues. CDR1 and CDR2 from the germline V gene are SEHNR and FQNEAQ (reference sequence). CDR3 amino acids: CASRHGLAGSNEQFF. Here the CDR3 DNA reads TGTGCCAGCAGGCACGGACTAGCGGGATCCAATGAGCAGTTCTTC.

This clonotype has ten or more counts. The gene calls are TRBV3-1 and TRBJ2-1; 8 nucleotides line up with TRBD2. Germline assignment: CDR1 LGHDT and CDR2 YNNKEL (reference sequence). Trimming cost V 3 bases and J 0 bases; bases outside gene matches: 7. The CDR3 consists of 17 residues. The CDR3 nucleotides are TGTGCCAGCAGCCACTACAGCGGGGGTGCCTCCTACAATGAGCAGTTCTTC. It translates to CASSHYSGGASYNEQFF.

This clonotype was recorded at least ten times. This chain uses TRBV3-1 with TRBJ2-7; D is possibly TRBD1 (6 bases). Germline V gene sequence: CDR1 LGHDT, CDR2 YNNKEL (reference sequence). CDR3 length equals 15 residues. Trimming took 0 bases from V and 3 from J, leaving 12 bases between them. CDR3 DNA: TGTGCCAGCAGCCAAGAACAGGGTACATTCTACGAGCAGTACTTC. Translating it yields CASSQEQGTFYEQYF.

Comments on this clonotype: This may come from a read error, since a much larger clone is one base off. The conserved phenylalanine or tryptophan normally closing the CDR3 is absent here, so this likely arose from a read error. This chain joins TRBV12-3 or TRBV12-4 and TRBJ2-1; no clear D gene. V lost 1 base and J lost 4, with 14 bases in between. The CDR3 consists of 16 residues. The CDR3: CASSLGRRPPYNEQFY. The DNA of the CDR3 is TGTGCCAGCAGTTTAGGCCGCCGTCCCCCTTACAATGAGCAGTTCTAC.

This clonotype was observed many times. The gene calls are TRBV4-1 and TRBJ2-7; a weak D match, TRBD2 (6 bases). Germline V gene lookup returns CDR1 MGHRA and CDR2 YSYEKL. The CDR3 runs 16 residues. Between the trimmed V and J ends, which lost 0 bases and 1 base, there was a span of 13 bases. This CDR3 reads CASSQELGGGSYEQYV. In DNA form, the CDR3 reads TGCGCCAGCAGCCAAGAGCTGGGTGGGGGGTCCTACGAGCAGTACGTC.

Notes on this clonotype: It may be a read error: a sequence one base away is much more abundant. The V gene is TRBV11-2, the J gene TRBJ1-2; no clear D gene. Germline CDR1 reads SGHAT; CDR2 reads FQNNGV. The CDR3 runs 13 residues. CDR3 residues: CASSSDLNYGYPF. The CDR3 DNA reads TGTGCCAGCAGCTCCGATCTCAACTATGGCTACCCCTTC. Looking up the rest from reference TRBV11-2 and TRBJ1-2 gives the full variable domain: EAGVAQSPRYKIIEKRQSVAFWCNPISGHATLYWYQQILGQGPKLLIQFQNNGVVDDSQLPKDRFSAERLKGVDSTLKIQPAKLEDSAVYLCASSSDLNYGYPFGSGTRLTVV.

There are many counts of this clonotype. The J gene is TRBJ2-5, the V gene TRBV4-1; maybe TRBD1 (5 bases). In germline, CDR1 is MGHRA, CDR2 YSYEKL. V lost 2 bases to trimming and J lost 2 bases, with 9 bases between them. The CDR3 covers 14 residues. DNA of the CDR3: TGCGCCAGCAGCCAAACACCAGGGCAAGAGACCCAGTACTTC. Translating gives CASSQTPGQETQYF.

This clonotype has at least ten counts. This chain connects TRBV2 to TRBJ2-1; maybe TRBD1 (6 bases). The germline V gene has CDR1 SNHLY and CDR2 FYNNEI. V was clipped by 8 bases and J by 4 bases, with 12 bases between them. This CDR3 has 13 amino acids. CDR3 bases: TGTGCCAGCGGCCGGGACACATACAATGAGCAGTTCTTC. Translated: CASGRDTYNEQFF.

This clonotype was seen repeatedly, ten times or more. In DNA, the CDR3 is TGCAGCGTTGTTTCGCGGTACGAGCAGTACTTC. Amino acid sequence: CSVVSRYEQYF. This sequence joins TRBV29-1 and TRBJ2-7, with no clear D. The CDR3 is 11 residues long. Between the trimmed V and J ends, which lost 4 bases and 4 bases, there was a span of 8 bases. Germline V CDR1 and CDR2: SQVTM, ANQGSEA.

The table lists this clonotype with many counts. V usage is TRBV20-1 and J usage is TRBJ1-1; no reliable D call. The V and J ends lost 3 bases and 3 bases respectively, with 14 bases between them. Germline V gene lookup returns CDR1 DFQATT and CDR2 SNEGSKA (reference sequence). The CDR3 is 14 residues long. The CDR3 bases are TGCAGTGCTAGGGGCAAAGGCCCGGACACTGAAGCTTTCTTT. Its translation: CSARGKGPDTEAFF.

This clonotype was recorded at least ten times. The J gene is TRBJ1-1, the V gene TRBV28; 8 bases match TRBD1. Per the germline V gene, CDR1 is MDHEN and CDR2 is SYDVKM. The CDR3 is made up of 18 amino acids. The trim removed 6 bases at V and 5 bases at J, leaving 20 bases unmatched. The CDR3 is CASRGGVFRQGLGTEAFF. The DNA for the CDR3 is TGTGCCAGCAGGGGAGGGGTATTTAGACAGGGGCTGGGTACTGAAGCTTTCTTT.

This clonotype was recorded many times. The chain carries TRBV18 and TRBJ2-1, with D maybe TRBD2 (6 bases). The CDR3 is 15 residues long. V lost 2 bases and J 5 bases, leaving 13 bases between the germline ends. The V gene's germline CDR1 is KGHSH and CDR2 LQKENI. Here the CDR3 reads CASSPNYGGHNEQFF. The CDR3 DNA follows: TGTGCCAGCTCACCAAACTACGGAGGGCACAATGAGCAGTTCTTC.

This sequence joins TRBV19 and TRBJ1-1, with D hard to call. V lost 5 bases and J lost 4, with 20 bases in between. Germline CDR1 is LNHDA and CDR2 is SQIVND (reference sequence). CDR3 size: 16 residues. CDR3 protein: CASSPKQLDRGTEAFF. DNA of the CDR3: TGTGCCAGTAGTCCGAAACAACTTGACCGGGGCACTGAAGCTTTCTTT. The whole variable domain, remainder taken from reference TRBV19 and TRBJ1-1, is DGGITQSPKYLFRKEGQNVTLSCEQNLNHDAMYWYRQDPGQGLRLIYYSQIVNDFQKGDIAEGYSVSREKKESFPLTVTSAQKNPTAFYLCASSPKQLDRGTEAFFGQGTRLTVV.

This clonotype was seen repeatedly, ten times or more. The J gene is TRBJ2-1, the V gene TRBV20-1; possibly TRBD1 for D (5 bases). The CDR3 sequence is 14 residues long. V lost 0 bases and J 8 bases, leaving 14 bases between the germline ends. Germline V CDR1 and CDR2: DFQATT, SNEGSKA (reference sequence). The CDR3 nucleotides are TGCAGTGCTAGAGATAAAGGGGTTCGGGATGAGCAGTTCTTC. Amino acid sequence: CSARDKGVRDEQFF.

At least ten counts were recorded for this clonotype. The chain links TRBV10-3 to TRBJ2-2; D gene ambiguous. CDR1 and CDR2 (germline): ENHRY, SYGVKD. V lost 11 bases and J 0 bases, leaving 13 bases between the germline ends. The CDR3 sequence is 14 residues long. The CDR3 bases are TGTGCCGCCACATCGGACCCGAACACCGGGGAGCTGTTTTTT. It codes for CAATSDPNTGELFF.

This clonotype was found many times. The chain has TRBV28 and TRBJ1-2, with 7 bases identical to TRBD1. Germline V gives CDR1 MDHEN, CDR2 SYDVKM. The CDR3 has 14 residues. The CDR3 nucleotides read TGTGCAGCAGGACAGGATCACCTCTACTATGGCTACACCTTC. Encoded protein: CAAGQDHLYYGYTF.

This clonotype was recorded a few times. The DNA for the CDR3 is TGTGCCAGCTGTTTTTCTTCGGCAGGGGGCCCCCTCTCTGGAAACACCATATATTTT. Its translation: CASCFSSAGGPLSGNTIYF. This rearrangement joins TRBV2 to TRBJ1-3; 8 positions match TRBD1. Trimming removed 8 bases from V and 0 bases from J; junction bases left unmatched: 18. Germline V gene lookup returns CDR1 SNHLY and CDR2 FYNNEI. CDR3 length: 19 residues.

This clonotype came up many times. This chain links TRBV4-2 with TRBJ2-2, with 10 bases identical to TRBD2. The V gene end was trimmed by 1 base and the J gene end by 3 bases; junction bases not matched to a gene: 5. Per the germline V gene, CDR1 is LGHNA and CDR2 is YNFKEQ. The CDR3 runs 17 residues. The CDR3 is CASSQGLLAGDTGELFF. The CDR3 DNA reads TGTGCCAGCAGCCAAGGCCTGCTAGCGGGAGACACCGGGGAGCTGTTTTTT.

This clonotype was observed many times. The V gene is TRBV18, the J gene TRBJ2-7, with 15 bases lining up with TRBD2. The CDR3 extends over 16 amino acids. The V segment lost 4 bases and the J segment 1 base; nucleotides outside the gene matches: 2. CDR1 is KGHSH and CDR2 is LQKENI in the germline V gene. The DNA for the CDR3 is TGTGCCAGCTCACTCGGGACTAGCGGGAGGTCCTACGAGCAGTACTTC. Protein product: CASSLGTSGRSYEQYF.

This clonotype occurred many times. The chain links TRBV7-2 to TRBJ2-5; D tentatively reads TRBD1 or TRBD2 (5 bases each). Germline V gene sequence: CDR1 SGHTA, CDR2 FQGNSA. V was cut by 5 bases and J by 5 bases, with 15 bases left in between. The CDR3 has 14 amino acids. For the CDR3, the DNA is TGTGCCAGCAGCCCCGGGACGCCCGGGGAGACCCAGTACTTC. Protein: CASSPGTPGETQYF.

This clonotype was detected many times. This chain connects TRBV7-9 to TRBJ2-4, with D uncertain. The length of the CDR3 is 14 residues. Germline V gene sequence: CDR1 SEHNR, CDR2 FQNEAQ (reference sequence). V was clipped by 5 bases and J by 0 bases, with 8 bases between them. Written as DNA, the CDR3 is TGTGCCAGCAGCGACTCAGGAGCCAAAAACATTCAGTACTTC. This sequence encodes CASSDSGAKNIQYF.

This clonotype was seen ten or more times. The CDR3 DNA follows: TGTGCCAGCAGCCAAGTCGCGGGAGGGAGCTCCTACAATGAGCAGTTCTTC. Amino acids: CASSQVAGGSSYNEQFF. The V and J genes are TRBV3-1 and TRBJ2-1; 9 positions match TRBD2. Germline loops: CDR1 LGHDT, CDR2 YNNKEL (reference sequence). The CDR3 has 17 amino acids. Germline trimming cut 1 base from V and 0 bases from J; bases unmatched to any gene: 4.

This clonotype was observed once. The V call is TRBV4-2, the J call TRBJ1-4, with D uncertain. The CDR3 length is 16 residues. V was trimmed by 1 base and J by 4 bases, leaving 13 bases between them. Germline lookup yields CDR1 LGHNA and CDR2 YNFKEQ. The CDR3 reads CASSQVGSGDNEKLFF. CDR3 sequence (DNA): TGTGCCAGCAGCCAAGTTGGGAGCGGAGATAATGAAAAACTGTTTTTT.